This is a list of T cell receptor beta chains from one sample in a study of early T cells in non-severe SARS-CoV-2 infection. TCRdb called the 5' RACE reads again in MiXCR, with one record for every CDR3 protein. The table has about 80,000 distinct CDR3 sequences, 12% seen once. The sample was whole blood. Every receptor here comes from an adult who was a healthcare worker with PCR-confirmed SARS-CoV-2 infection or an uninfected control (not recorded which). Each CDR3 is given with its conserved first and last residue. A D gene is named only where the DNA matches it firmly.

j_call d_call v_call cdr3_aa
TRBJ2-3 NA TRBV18 CASSPGGGARDTQYF
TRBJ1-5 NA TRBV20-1 CSARGTTGGGQPQHF
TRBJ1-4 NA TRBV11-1 CASSSTPDRTEKLFF
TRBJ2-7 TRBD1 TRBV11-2 CASMRQGYEQYF
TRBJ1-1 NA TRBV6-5 CASRDWDTKDTEAFF
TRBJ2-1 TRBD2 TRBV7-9 CASSSTGLAGDGLRDEQFF
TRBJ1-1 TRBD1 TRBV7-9 CASSSRDRGPEAFF
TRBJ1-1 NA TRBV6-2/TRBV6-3 CASTVMRGEAFF
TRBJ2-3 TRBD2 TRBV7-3 CANSPSGSVTDTQYF
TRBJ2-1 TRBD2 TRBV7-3 CASSPWGSGETYNEQFF
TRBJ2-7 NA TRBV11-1 CASSLGLGDEQYF
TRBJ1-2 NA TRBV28 CASSLTGFGYTF
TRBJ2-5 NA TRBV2 CASSLTPETQYF
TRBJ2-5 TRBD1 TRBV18 CASSQGQQESQYF
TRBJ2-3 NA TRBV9 CASSAAGTAADTQYF
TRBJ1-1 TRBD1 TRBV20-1 CSARDGGQIGAFF
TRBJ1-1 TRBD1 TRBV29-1 CSTTTGAFTEAFF
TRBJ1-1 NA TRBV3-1 CASSRGGPEAFF
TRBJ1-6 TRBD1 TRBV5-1 CASSLTRDRVSPLHF
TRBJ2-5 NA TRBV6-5 CASSAGARGETQYF
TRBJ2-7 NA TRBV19 CATKEGPVTGEQYF
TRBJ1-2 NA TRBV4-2 CASSLERDNPRGYTF
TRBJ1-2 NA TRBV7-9 CASSLGPFYGYTF